A selection of T cell receptor beta chains follows, all from one sample in a study of human T cells and chemical hapten exposure. TCRdb analysed the RACE reads with MiXCR anew, one entry per CDR3 protein. The table includes 120,000 or so distinct CDR3 sequences, roughly 15% detected once. The source was whole blood, collected in connection with sensitization to the hapten diphenylcyclopropenone (DPC). The receptors shown here come from a man aged 18 to 30 with alopecia areata. Some clones in this sample may be carry-over from other donors' samples. Each CDR3 is given with its conserved first and last residue. Fields, in order: V gene, clone size, J gene, D gene, CDR3 protein, CDR3 DNA. A D gene is named only where the DNA matches it firmly. The listing skips clone size in some rows; elsewhere it reads once, few, many or a size class.

>TRBV5-1|many|TRBJ2-1|.
CASSSSGRPYNEQFF
TGCGCCAGCAGCTCCTCAGGGAGACCCTACAATGAGCAGTTCTTC
>TRBV5-4|.|TRBJ2-1|TRBD2
CASSSLTGTSGDNEQFF
TGTGCCAGCAGCTCATTAACCGGGACTAGCGGAGACAATGAGCAGTTCTTC
>TRBV20-1|few|TRBJ1-1|.
CSARGSGTEAFF
TGCAGTGCCCGCGGGTCGGGGACTGAAGCTTTCTTT
>TRBV24-1|few|TRBJ2-1|TRBD1
CATSGPGTESYNEQFF
TGTGCCACCAGTGGGCCCGGGACAGAATCCTACAATGAGCAGTTCTTC
>TRBV11-2|few|TRBJ1-1|.
CASSLDLWMNTEAFF
TGTGCCAGCAGCTTAGATCTATGGATGAACACTGAAGCTTTCTTT
>TRBV20-1|.|TRBJ2-7|TRBD1
CSANDRGGNYEQYF
TGCAGTGCTAATGACAGGGGAGGAAACTACGAGCAGTACTTC
>TRBV4-3|.|TRBJ2-7|.
CASSQDRRRYYEQYF
TGCGCCAGCAGCCAAGATCGGCGCAGGTACTACGAGCAGTACTTC
>TRBV5-1|few|TRBJ2-1|TRBD2
CASSLMLAGGNEQFF
TGCGCCAGCAGCTTGATGCTAGCGGGGGGCAATGAGCAGTTCTTC
>TRBV5-4|.|TRBJ2-2|.
CASSFGQSYTGELFF
TGTGCCAGCAGCTTCGGACAGAGTTACACCGGGGAGCTGTTTTTT
>TRBV6-2/TRBV6-3|many|TRBJ1-5|.
CASSYYRGNQPQHF
TGTGCCAGCAGTTACTACAGGGGCAATCAGCCCCAGCATTTT
>TRBV28|many|TRBJ1-5|.
CASSNEGAWHQPQHF
TGTGCCAGCAGTAACGAAGGGGCCTGGCATCAGCCCCAGCATTTT
>TRBV7-9|few|TRBJ2-2|.
CASSFSSEPGELFF
TGTGCCAGCAGCTTTTCCTCCGAACCCGGGGAGCTGTTTTTT
>TRBV10-3|few|TRBJ1-4|.
CAISDIQGSNEKLFF
TGTGCCATCAGTGATATACAGGGCTCTAATGAAAAACTGTTTTTT
>TRBV3-1|few|TRBJ2-1|.
CASSRRGSSYNEQFF
TGTGCCAGCAGTCGACGGGGGAGCTCCTACAATGAGCAGTTCTTC
>TRBV5-5|.|TRBJ2-4|TRBD1
CASSLDTGVGEYIQYF
TGTGCCAGCAGCTTAGACACAGGGGTTGGAGAATACATTCAGTACTTC
>TRBV6-2/TRBV6-3|few|TRBJ2-1|TRBD2
CASSTTPGGYTEQFF
TGTGCCAGCAGTACGACACCGGGGGGGTACACTGAGCAGTTCTTC
>TRBV7-3|.|TRBJ2-1|.
CASSSPGGEQFF
TGTGCCAGCAGCTCCCCCGGGGGTGAGCAGTTCTTC
>TRBV11-2|few|TRBJ2-1|.
CASRLELDPYNEQFF
TGTGCCAGCAGACTTGAATTAGATCCTTACAATGAGCAGTTCTTC
>TRBV7-8|.|TRBJ2-5|.
CASSNRVRLAQETQYF
TGTGCCAGCAGCAACAGGGTGCGACTAGCACAAGAGACCCAGTACTTC
>TRBV19|few|TRBJ1-2|.
CASSLDISYGYTF
TGTGCCAGTAGCCTCGACATAAGCTATGGCTACACCTTC
>TRBV12-3/TRBV12-4|.|TRBJ1-1|.
CASSFGRYRAEAFF
TGTGCCAGCAGTTTTGGGAGATATCGCGCTGAAGCTTTCTTT
>TRBV7-2|.|TRBJ1-3|.
CASSPDTTSGNTIYF
TGTGCCAGCAGCCCCGACACCACCTCTGGAAACACCATATATTTT
>TRBV11-2|few|TRBJ1-3|.
CASSLRRDTIYF
TGTGCCAGCAGCTTAAGAAGAGACACCATATATTTT
>TRBV2|.|TRBJ2-5|TRBD1
CASSAGTGKETQYF
TGTGCCAGCAGTGCTGGGACAGGGAAAGAGACCCAGTACTTC
>TRBV15|few|TRBJ1-1|TRBD1
CATSKNRGREAFF
TGTGCCACCAGCAAAAACAGGGGAAGGGAAGCTTTCTTT
>TRBV11-3|.|TRBJ2-1|.
CASSLVRDEQFF
TGTGCCAGCAGCTTAGTACGTGATGAGCAGTTCTTC
>TRBV20-1|few|TRBJ2-3|TRBD1
CSAREGQEITDTQYF
TGCAGTGCTAGAGAGGGACAGGAGATCACAGATACGCAGTATTTT
>TRBV11-2|.|TRBJ2-1|TRBD2
CASSLAPQTSGNEQFF
TGTGCCAGCAGCTTAGCCCCCCAGACTAGCGGTAATGAGCAGTTCTTC
>TRBV29-1|.|TRBJ1-5|TRBD1
CSVETTGGGQPQHF
TGCAGCGTTGAAACAACAGGGGGGGGCCAGCCCCAGCATTTT
>TRBV6-2/TRBV6-3|.|TRBJ1-3|.
CASRRRLAGNTIYF
TGTGCCAGCAGACGAAGGCTGGCTGGAAACACCATATATTTT